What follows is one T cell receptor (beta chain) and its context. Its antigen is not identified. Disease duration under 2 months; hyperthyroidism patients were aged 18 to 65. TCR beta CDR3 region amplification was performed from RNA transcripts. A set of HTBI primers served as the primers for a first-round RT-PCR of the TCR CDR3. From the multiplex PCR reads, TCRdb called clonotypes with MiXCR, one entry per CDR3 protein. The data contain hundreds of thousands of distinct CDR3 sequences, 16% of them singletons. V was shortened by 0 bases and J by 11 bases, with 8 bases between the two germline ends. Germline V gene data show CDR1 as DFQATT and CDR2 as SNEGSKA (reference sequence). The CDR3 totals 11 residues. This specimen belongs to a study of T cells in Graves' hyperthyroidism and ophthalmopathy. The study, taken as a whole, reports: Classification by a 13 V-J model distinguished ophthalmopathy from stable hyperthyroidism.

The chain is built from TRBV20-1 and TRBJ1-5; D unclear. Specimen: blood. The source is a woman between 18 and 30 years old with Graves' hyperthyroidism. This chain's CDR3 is CSARDGWAQHF. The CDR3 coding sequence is TGCAGTGCTAGAGACGGGTGGGCCCAGCATTTT.